Each of the 22 T cell receptor beta chains below was sequenced from the same sample in a study of control samples from healthy donors and cancer patients. The protocol was immunoSEQ multiplex PCR, while the TCRdb copy is restricted to in-frame clones and leaves out a portion. The sample yields about 140,000 clones, 92% seen once. The sample comprised blood. These receptors came from a man younger than 40 in good health.

The chain is built from TRBV5-1 and TRBJ2-1; D tentatively reads TRBD1 or TRBD2 (6 bases each). V shed 6 bases and J shed 6 bases, with 13 bases lying between them. CDR3 length: 13 amino acids. The germline CDR1 and CDR2 sequences are SGHRS and YFSETQ. The CDR3 sequence: CASMGGRGNEQFF. CDR3 nucleotides: TGCGCCAGCATGGGGGGCCGGGGCAATGAGCAGTTCTTC.

The chain has TRBV6-1 and TRBJ1-5; D uncertain. The V gene's germline CDR1 is MNHNS and CDR2 SASEGT. CDR3 length: 14 amino acids. V gave up 1 base and J gave up 1 base, with 5 bases separating them. CDR3 DNA sequence: TGTGCCAGCAGTGAAGGGATCAGCAATCAGCCCCAGCATTTT. This sequence encodes CASSEGISNQPQHF.

The chain recombines TRBV7-2 with TRBJ1-4; D unclear. CDR3 length equals 15 residues. CDR1 SGHTA and CDR2 FQGNSA come from the germline V gene. The V and J ends lost 2 bases and 0 bases respectively, with 7 bases between them. This CDR3 reads CASSLTSATNEKLFF. The CDR3 DNA reads TGTGCCAGCAGCTTAACCTCAGCAACTAATGAAAAACTGTTTTTT.

The chain combines TRBV21-1 with TRBJ1-5. TRBV21-1 is listed as a pseudogene. This CDR3 has 16 amino acids. Here the CDR3 DNA reads TGTGCCAGCAGCAAAGCCTTACGGGATAGCAATCAGCCCCAGCATTTT. Its translation: CASSKALRDSNQPQHF.

The chain joins TRBV6-5 to TRBJ2-3; 8 positions match TRBD2. Trimming removed 6 bases from V and 0 bases from J; junction bases left unmatched: 5. CDR3 length: 15 amino acids. Germline assignment: CDR1 MNHEY and CDR2 SVGAGI. The CDR3 loop is CASSLLAASTDTQYF. Written as DNA, the CDR3 is TGTGCCAGCAGCTTACTAGCGGCTAGCACAGATACGCAGTATTTT.

The J gene is TRBJ2-2, the V gene TRBV24-1; either TRBD1 or TRBD2 may fit D (5 bases each). The CDR3 is made up of 13 amino acids. The V end was cut by 9 bases, the J end by 6 bases, with 13 bases between. The germline V gene has CDR1 KGHDR and CDR2 SFDVKD. This CDR3 is CATQTQGPGELFF. DNA for the CDR3: TGTGCCACCCAGACCCAGGGACCCGGGGAGCTGTTTTTT.

The CDR3 DNA is TGTGCCAGCAGCAACAGGGTATCCAATTCACCCCTCCACTTT. Translation: CASSNRVSNSPLHF. The V call is TRBV11-2, the J call TRBJ1-6; tentatively, D is TRBD1 (6 bases). The germline gives CDR1 SGHAT, CDR2 FQNNGV. The CDR3 consists of 14 residues. The V and J ends lost 5 bases and 7 bases respectively, with 12 bases between them.

This rearrangement joins TRBV5-1 to TRBJ2-6; the D gene is possibly TRBD1 (6 bases). Germline V CDR1 and CDR2: SGHRS, YFSETQ. V was shortened by 7 bases and J by 1 base, with 9 bases between the two germline ends. The CDR3 is 14 amino acids. CDR3: CASRTGSGANVLTF. CDR3 coding DNA: TGCGCCAGCCGAACAGGGTCTGGGGCCAACGTCCTGACTTTC.

The genes are TRBV5-1 and TRBJ1-5; TRBD1 matches at 9 bases. The CDR3 covers 15 residues. J was trimmed by 4 bases and V by 5 bases; bases with no gene match: 7. Germline CDR1 SGHRS, CDR2 YFSETQ. CDR3 region: CASSWAGTGNQPQHF. The CDR3 coding sequence is TGCGCCAGCAGTTGGGCAGGGACAGGGAATCAGCCCCAGCATTTT.

J is TRBJ2-3 and V is TRBV5-1; TRBD1 matches 8 bases. Germline V lookup: CDR1 SGHRS, CDR2 YFSETQ. This CDR3 is 15 amino acids long. V lost 4 bases and J lost 2; bases outside the gene matches: 6. The CDR3 sequence is CASSAGDRTTDTQYF. DNA for the CDR3: TGCGCCAGCAGCGCCGGGGACAGGACCACAGATACGCAGTATTTT.

The J gene is TRBJ2-3, the V gene TRBV28; no clear D. Deletions cut 5 bases from V and 1 base from J, with 19 bases between. The germline V gene encodes CDR1 MDHEN and CDR2 SYDVKM. The CDR3 extends over 17 amino acids. CDR3 DNA sequence: TGTGCCAGCAGTCCTGAAACGGCCTCAGGACGCACAGATACGCAGTATTTT. Translation: CASSPETASGRTDTQYF.

This clone occurred many times. The rearrangement uses TRBV6-2 or TRBV6-3 and TRBJ1-4; 7 bases map to TRBD1. With V trimmed by 5 bases and J by 5 bases, 5 bases remained unmatched. The CDR3 length is 14 residues. Germline values: CDR1 MNHEY, CDR2 SVGEGT. The CDR3 is CASSHGTANEKLFF. CDR3 coding DNA: TGTGCCAGCAGTCATGGGACAGCAAATGAAAAACTGTTTTTT.

The gene calls are TRBV3-1 (or the pseudogene TRBV3-2) and TRBJ2-7; 7 bases agree with TRBD1. V was clipped by 4 bases and J by 5 bases; unmatched bases: 8. The length of the CDR3 is 14 residues. Germline CDR1 and CDR2: LGHDT and YNNKEL (reference sequence). This CDR3 is CASSLRTGGDEQYF. The CDR3 DNA is TGTGCCAGCAGCCTACGGACAGGAGGCGACGAGCAGTACTTC.

The chain carries TRBV11-1 and TRBJ1-2, with D possibly matching TRBD1 (5 bases). CDR3 length equals 14 residues. Germline V gene data show CDR1 as SGHAT and CDR2 as FQDESV (reference sequence). Trimming shortened V by 5 bases and J by 3 bases, and 13 bases separated the two germline ends. DNA of the CDR3: TGTGCCAGCAGCCGTCGGGGCTTGGACTATGGCTACACCTTC. It is translated as CASSRRGLDYGYTF.

The chain couples TRBV19 to TRBJ1-3; D is possibly TRBD1 (5 bases). V lost 8 bases, J lost 2 bases, and 19 bases lay in between. The germline gives CDR1 LNHDA, CDR2 SQIVND (reference sequence). The CDR3 sequence is 16 residues long. The CDR3 nucleotides are TGTGCCAGTTCCGGGACCACCGTTCCCCCTGGAAACACCATATATTTT. This encodes CASSGTTVPPGNTIYF.

CDR3 residues: CASSVRRGYNEQFF. The CDR3 nucleotides read TGTGCCAGCAGTGTCCGGAGGGGTTACAATGAGCAGTTCTTC. The chain couples TRBV27 to TRBJ2-1, with a possible D match to TRBD2 (6 bases). The CDR3 sequence is 14 residues long. The V and J ends lost 5 bases and 4 bases respectively, with 12 bases between them. Germline V gene data show CDR1 as MNHEY and CDR2 as SMNVEV (reference sequence).

V gene TRBV7-9 combines with J gene TRBJ1-2; TRBD1 matches 9 bases. The V segment lost 8 bases and the J segment 7 bases; nucleotides outside the gene matches: 8. The CDR3 consists of 13 residues. Germline CDR1 SEHNR, CDR2 FQNEAQ (reference sequence). In DNA form, the CDR3 reads TGTGCCAGCGGCGGGACAGGGATTCCTGGCTACACCTTC. It specifies CASGGTGIPGYTF.

This chain connects TRBV10-3 to TRBJ2-3; TRBD2 matches at 12 bases. V trimming: 4 bases; J trimming: 5 bases; junction bases outside the gene matches: 1. The germline CDR1 and CDR2 sequences are ENHRY and SYGVKD. The CDR3 runs 14 residues. The chain's CDR3 is CAISASGREDTQYF. CDR3 DNA sequence: TGTGCCATCAGTGCTAGCGGGAGGGAAGATACGCAGTATTTT.

In DNA, the CDR3 is TGTGCCAGCAGTAGGGGGTCGCAAGAGACCCAGTACTTC. It codes for CASSRGSQETQYF. The chain joins TRBV9 to TRBJ2-5; D may be TRBD1 (6 bases). This CDR3 contains 13 residues. Trimming cost V 5 bases and J 2 bases, with 10 bases left between them. Germline V gives CDR1 SGDLS, CDR2 YYNGEE.

This chain connects TRBV30 to TRBJ1-1, with D possibly being TRBD1 (5 bases). The V end lost 4 bases, the J end lost 4 bases, and 13 bases lay between the germline ends. This CDR3 has 13 amino acids. CDR1 is GTSNPN, CDR2 SVGIG, per germline (reference sequence). The CDR3 is CAWTPDRPTEAFF. CDR3 sequence (DNA): TGTGCCTGGACCCCAGACAGACCCACTGAAGCTTTCTTT.

The rearrangement links TRBV19 to TRBJ2-3, with TRBD1 as a possible D gene (6 bases). Germline V lookup: CDR1 LNHDA, CDR2 SQIVND (reference sequence). V lost 3 bases to trimming and J lost 4 bases, with 17 bases between them. This CDR3 has 16 amino acids. CDR3 DNA sequence: TGTGCCAGTAGTATCCTGGGGCGGACAGACGCAGATACGCAGTATTTT. It encodes CASSILGRTDADTQYF.

The CDR3 bases are TGTGCCAGCAGCTTCTCCGGGGGGCTGGGGAGCTACGAGCAGTACTTC. Encoded protein: CASSFSGGLGSYEQYF. The V gene is TRBV5-4, the J gene TRBJ2-7; D is perhaps TRBD2 (7 bases). Germline values: CDR1 SGHNT, CDR2 YYREEE (reference sequence). The CDR3 loop spans 16 amino acids. Trimming left V 2 bases short and J 3 bases short, with 18 bases between. Full variable domain (rest looked up from reference TRBV5-4 and TRBJ2-7): ETGVTQSPTHLIKTRGQQVTLRCSSQSGHNTVSWYQQALGQGPQFIFQYYREEENGRGNFPPRFSGLQFPNYSSELNVNALELDDSALYLCASSFSGGLGSYEQYFGPGTRLTVT.